These 8 T cell receptor beta chains originate from one sample sequenced in a study of molecular identifiers for immune sequencing clone quantification. Each CDR3 protein gets one entry after TCRdb re-called the PCR reads with MiXCR. The sample carries more than 550,000 distinct CDR3 sequences, 25% recorded once. Sequencing was done on a sample of naive CD8+ T cells from blood, with Jurkat cell RNA spiked in. Documented subset: FACS-sorted CD8+CD4-CCR7+CD45RA+ naive T cells. These receptors came from a human donor in good health. Some libraries in this study had Jurkat cell RNA spiked in.

The V gene is TRBV27, the J gene TRBJ2-7; D call uncertain. Trimming removed 0 bases at V and 3 bases at J, with 12 bases between. The germline gives CDR1 MNHEY, CDR2 SMNVEV (reference sequence). The CDR3 spans 15 residues. CDR3 DNA sequence: TGTGCCAGCAGTTTATCCCCCTCGAGCATCTACGAGCAGTACTTC. It yields the protein CASSLSPSSIYEQYF.

A note on this clonotype: This may be a read error: a much more frequent sequence differs by one nucleotide. The chain is built from TRBV4-1 and TRBJ2-7; D is ambiguous. Trimming took 4 bases from V and 2 from J, leaving 9 bases between them. The CDR3 runs to 13 residues. Germline loops: CDR1 MGHRA, CDR2 YSYEKL. CDR3 in DNA: TGCGCCAGCAGCCGGGAAAGTGCCTACGAGCAGTACTTC. Amino acids: CASSRESAYEQYF.

This clonotype was found a few times. The chain combines TRBV6-2 or TRBV6-3 with TRBJ2-3; 11 nucleotides align to TRBD2. The CDR3 is 17 residues long. V lost 0 bases to trimming and J lost 2 bases; unmatched junction nucleotides: 4. The germline V gene has CDR1 MNHEY and CDR2 SVGEGT. CDR3 DNA sequence: TGTGCCAGCAGTTACTCGTCTAGCGGGGGGCCCACAGATACGCAGTATTTT. This translates into CASSYSSSGGPTDTQYF.

This clonotype was picked up a small number of times. The CDR3 coding sequence is TGCGCCAGCAGCCACCCCAAGGGTGTTCGTACTGAAGCTTTCTTT. The encoded protein is CASSHPKGVRTEAFF. The chain employs TRBV4-1 and TRBJ1-1; D gene uncertain. Germline V CDR1 and CDR2: MGHRA, YSYEKL. The CDR3 runs 15 residues. Trimming took 3 bases from V and 5 from J, leaving 16 bases between them.

In this sample, this clonotype turned up many times. The rearrangement joins TRBV29-1 to TRBJ1-1; TRBD1 is a possible D gene (5 bases). V shed 4 bases and J shed 0 bases, with 18 bases lying between them. Germline-derived CDR1 and CDR2 are SQVTM and ANQGSEA. The CDR3 spans 16 residues. The CDR3: CSVVGGAGGLNTEAFF. The DNA for the CDR3 is TGCAGCGTTGTAGGTGGGGCGGGAGGCTTGAACACTGAAGCTTTCTTT.

This clonotype was counted at least ten times. This chain links TRBV18 with TRBJ2-7; no definite D call. V lost 3 bases to trimming and J lost 5 bases, with 14 bases between them. The CDR3 extends over 14 amino acids. Germline loops: CDR1 KGHSH, CDR2 LQKENI. Here the CDR3 reads CASSPPGSRDEQYF. The CDR3 nucleotides read TGTGCCAGCTCACCGCCCGGGTCTCGGGACGAGCAGTACTTC.

In the case of this clonotype: The junction does not match germline at one end; this may be a read error. The gene calls are TRBV29-1 and TRBJ2-5; the match to TRBD2 covers 8 bases. From germline, CDR1 is SQVTM and CDR2 ANQGSEA. This CDR3 spans 14 amino acids. The CDR3 region has the DNA TGCAGTGTTGAAAACGGGGGGGCAGGAGGGACCCAGTACTTC. Translating gives CSVENGGAGGTQYF. The variable domain in full, completed from reference TRBV29-1 and TRBJ2-5, reads SAVISQKPSRDICQRGTSLTIQCQVDSQVTMMFWYRQQPGQSLTLIATANQGSEATYESGFVIDKFPISRPNLTFSTLTVSNMSPEDSSIYLCSVENGGAGGTQYFGPGTRLLVL.

This clonotype was seen just once. It may be a read error: a sequence one base away is much more abundant. This sequence joins TRBV7-8 and TRBJ2-1; either TRBD1 or TRBD2 may supply D (5 bases each). Germline V gene lookup returns CDR1 SGHVS and CDR2 FQNEAQ. The CDR3 loop spans 12 amino acids. The CDR3 loop is CASSLWDGEQVF. The CDR3 bases are TGTGCCAGCAGCTTATGGGACGGTGAGCAGGTCTTC.